This T cell receptor (beta chain) was profiled in a study of early T cells in non-severe SARS-CoV-2 infection (dated by TCRdb to 2020 to 2022). Describing the broader study: TCR sequencing used bulk RNA from unsorted whole blood, so alpha and beta chains could not be paired. Results and caveats for the whole study, not just this receptor: Matching against VDJdb was skewed toward anti-spike CD8 responses, likely underestimated virus-specific expansions, and missed private and CD4 specificities.

Inclusive of the bounding cysteine and phenylalanine, the CDR3 is 14 residues long. Just the 42-base CDR3 DNA is kept, in frame starting at base 1. V lost 6 bases and J lost 6 bases, and the count of bases not matched to a germline gene is 3. For CDR1 and CDR2, the germline V gene lists MNHNS and SASEGT. Receptor libraries were prepared by 5' RACE. Sequencing relied on a NextSeq 500. Unique molecular identifiers were attached to individual cDNA molecules in the TCR library protocol so that sequencing error and PCR bias could be corrected. TCR alpha and beta chains were both sequenced, and the abundances of alpha and beta sequences in each sample were closely correlated with each other. Turning to the authors' computational methods: Decombinator V4 was used to perform V gene, J gene and CDR3 annotation of TCR sequences. TCRs were defined as expanded if a significant change between any two time points was detected under a Poisson model with p below 0.0001. TCR abundances were normalised to the total number of TCRs sequenced in each sample and reported as counts per million. TRAV1-2 paired with TRAJ12, TRAJ20 or TRAJ33 defined MAIT TCRs, while TRAV10 paired with TRAJ18 defined iNKT TCRs. VDJdb, accessed on 1 November 2021, was searched for TCRs annotated for CMV, EBV and SARS-CoV-2, and TCRs annotated for more than one antigen were excluded. TCRdb ran its own pipeline on the public reads, namely fastp trimming at Q25 and MiXCR clone calling, and kept in-frame beta chains. Under each unique CDR3 protein, matching rows form one entry showing the most common genes and DNA. V and J calls and clone size were set by TCRdb, not the authors. Across this sample there are 53,000 or so distinct CDR3 sequences, with roughly 7.7% seen only once. The ten largest make up 5.8% of the sample.

This was a case-control study nested in a cohort of healthcare workers in London, UK, who had nasopharyngeal swab PCR tests and blood samples taken every week. Healthcare workers were enrolled in the week of the UK lockdown, from 23 to 31 March 2020, and were followed every week for up to roughly 16 weeks. This clonotype appeared many times. It lacks a known antigen. Nothing much larger sits one base from this clone, and base qualities are not available. The chain was built from TRBV6-1 and TRBJ1-6, with 9 middle bases fitting TRBD1. The sequencing sample was made of whole blood. The TCR originated in an adult who was a healthcare worker with PCR-confirmed SARS-CoV-2 infection or an uninfected control (not recorded which). The nucleotide sequence reads TGTGCCAGCAGACGGACAGGGGTTAATTCACCCCTCCACTTT. This gives the protein CASRRTGVNSPLHF.